The following is a T cell receptor (beta chain) sequence with its context. This specimen comes from a study of cytomegalovirus exposure and HLA in healthy donors. Primers included in the PCR were 60 Vbeta and 13 Jbeta primers. Data came from immunoSEQ multiplex PCR; TCRdb stores just in-frame clones and leaves some out. In the table there are 140,000 to 150,000 clones, about 80% of which are singletons. CDR3 size: 14 residues. Trimming took off 1 base at V and 4 bases at J, with 7 bases between the two ends. The germline V gene has CDR1 LGHNA and CDR2 YSLEER. V and J are TRBV4-3 and TRBJ2-2; D unclear. The sequenced material came from PBMCs. The receptor was isolated from a female donor in good health and CMV-seronegative. The CDR3 region is CASSQVWPTGELFF. Here the CDR3 DNA reads TGCGCCAGCAGCCAAGTTTGGCCCACCGGGGAGCTGTTTTTT.